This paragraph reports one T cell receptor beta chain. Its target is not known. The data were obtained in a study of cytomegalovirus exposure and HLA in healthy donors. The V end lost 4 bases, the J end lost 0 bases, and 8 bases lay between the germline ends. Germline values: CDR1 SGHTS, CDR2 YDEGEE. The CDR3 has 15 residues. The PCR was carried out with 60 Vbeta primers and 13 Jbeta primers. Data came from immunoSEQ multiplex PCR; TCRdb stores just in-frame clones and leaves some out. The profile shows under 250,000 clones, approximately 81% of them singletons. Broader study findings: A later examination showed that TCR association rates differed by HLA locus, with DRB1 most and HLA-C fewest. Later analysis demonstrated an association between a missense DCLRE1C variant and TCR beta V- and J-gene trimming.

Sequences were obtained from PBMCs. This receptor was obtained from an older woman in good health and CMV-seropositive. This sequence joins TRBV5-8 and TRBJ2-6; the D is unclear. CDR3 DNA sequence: TGTGCCAGCAGCCCCCTAATCTCTGGGGCCAACGTCCTGACTTTC. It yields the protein CASSPLISGANVLTF.